This is a list of T cell receptor beta chains from one sample in a study of molecular identifiers for immune sequencing clone quantification. TCRdb itself ran the PCR reads through MiXCR, one entry per CDR3 protein. The sample records about 640,000 distinct CDR3 sequences, around 20% being singletons. Sequenced sample: naive CD8+ T cells from blood, with Jurkat cell RNA spiked in. The origin of the receptors is a human donor in good health. Some libraries in this study had Jurkat cell RNA spiked in. CDR3s include the opening cysteine and the closing phenylalanine or tryptophan. Fields, in order: V gene, D gene, J gene, clone size, CDR3 DNA, CDR3 protein. D genes are given only for firm matches. Clone size appears in some rows only: once, few, many, or a class for an expanded clone.

V: TRBV19
D: .
J: TRBJ2-2
size: many
DNA: TGTGCCAGTATGGCGTCGGCGAACGGGGAGCTGTTTTTT
CDR3: CASMASANGELFF

V: TRBV6-5
D: .
J: TRBJ1-6
size: many
DNA: TGTGCCAGCAGTTACGGGTCGGTTAACAGGGACCCCCTCCACTTT
CDR3: CASSYGSVNRDPLHF

V: TRBV9
D: .
J: TRBJ2-7
size: .
DNA: TGTGCCAGCAGCGTAGGTGATAGCGCACGGGAGCAGTACTTC
CDR3: CASSVGDSAREQYF

V: TRBV3-1
D: .
J: TRBJ2-2
size: .
DNA: TGTGCCAGCAGCCAAGCCCCCAAAGCGAACACCGGGGAGCTGTTTTTT
CDR3: CASSQAPKANTGELFF

V: TRBV14
D: .
J: TRBJ2-7
size: few
DNA: TGTGCCAGCAGTTCTGACTACCGGTTGAGCGGCACCTACGAGCAGTACTTC
CDR3: CASSSDYRLSGTYEQYF

V: TRBV12-3/TRBV12-4
D: TRBD1
J: TRBJ1-5
size: .
DNA: TGTGCCAGCAGCCCGGACAGGGGTAGGGAGCCCCAGCATTTT
CDR3: CASSPDRGREPQHF

V: TRBV7-9
D: .
J: TRBJ2-5
size: many
DNA: TGTGCCAGCAGCTCGCCAGACTACGACCCGGTGGTCCAGTACTTC
CDR3: CASSSPDYDPVVQYF

V: TRBV13
D: TRBD2
J: TRBJ2-7
size: .
DNA: TGTGCCAGCAGCTTTACTAGCGGTCGAGCCTGCGAGCAGTACTTC
CDR3: CASSFTSGRACEQYF

V: TRBV19
D: .
J: TRBJ2-1
size: .
DNA: TGTGCCAGTAGGGACAGACCTAACAATGAGCAGTTCTTC
CDR3: CASRDRPNNEQFF

V: TRBV7-9
D: .
J: TRBJ1-1
size: many
DNA: TGTGCCAGCAACCGACTTATGCCTGAAGCTTTCTTT
CDR3: CASNRLMPEAFF

V: TRBV11-2
D: .
J: TRBJ2-1
size: many
DNA: TGTGCCAGCAGCTTAGTTTTTGGCGCCGATGAGCAGTTCTTC
CDR3: CASSLVFGADEQFF

V: TRBV27
D: .
J: TRBJ1-2
size: few
DNA: TGTGCCAGCAGTTTAATTTGGGGCGCGGATTTGGAGCGCGGCTACACCTTC
CDR3: CASSLIWGADLERGYTF

V: TRBV19
D: .
J: TRBJ2-2
size: many
DNA: TGTGCCAGTAGAGTATATCCCCAGACAGGGAACACCGGGGAGCTGTTTTTT
CDR3: CASRVYPQTGNTGELFF

V: TRBV20-1
D: .
J: TRBJ2-7
size: many
DNA: TGCAGTGCTAGAGATTTTTTGGCGACCTTATCCTACGAGCAGTACTTC
CDR3: CSARDFLATLSYEQYF

V: TRBV6-2/TRBV6-3
D: TRBD2
J: TRBJ2-1
size: .
DNA: TGTGCCAGCAGTGCCCTCCTCCTAGCGGGGGAAGCTAATGAGCAGTTCTTC
CDR3: CASSALLLAGEANEQFF

V: TRBV21-1
D: .
J: TRBJ1-4
size: few
DNA: TGTGCCAGCAGCAAGGGAATACGGGATGAAAAACTGTTTTTT
CDR3: CASSKGIRDEKLFF

V: TRBV14
D: TRBD2
J: TRBJ2-3
size: many
DNA: TGTGCCAGCAGCCCCCCGTTTTTGGTCCTAGCGGGAGAGGTCGGCACAGATACGCAGTATTTT
CDR3: CASSPPFLVLAGEVGTDTQYF

V: TRBV9
D: .
J: TRBJ2-3
size: .
DNA: TGTGCCAGCAGCGCCGGGTGGACAGATACGCAGTATTTT
CDR3: CASSAGWTDTQYF

V: TRBV24-1
D: .
J: TRBJ1-5
size: many
DNA: TGTGCCACCAGTCCAGGGTACAATCAGCCCCAGCATTTT
CDR3: CATSPGYNQPQHF

V: TRBV12-5
D: TRBD2
J: TRBJ2-6
size: many
DNA: TGTGCTAGTGGTTTGGCCGGGACTAGCGGTACAGGGGCCAACGTCCTGACTTTC
CDR3: CASGLAGTSGTGANVLTF

V: TRBV7-9
D: TRBD1
J: TRBJ2-7
size: many
DNA: TGTGCCAGCAGCACACCACAGGGGTACGAGCAGTACTTC
CDR3: CASSTPQGYEQYF